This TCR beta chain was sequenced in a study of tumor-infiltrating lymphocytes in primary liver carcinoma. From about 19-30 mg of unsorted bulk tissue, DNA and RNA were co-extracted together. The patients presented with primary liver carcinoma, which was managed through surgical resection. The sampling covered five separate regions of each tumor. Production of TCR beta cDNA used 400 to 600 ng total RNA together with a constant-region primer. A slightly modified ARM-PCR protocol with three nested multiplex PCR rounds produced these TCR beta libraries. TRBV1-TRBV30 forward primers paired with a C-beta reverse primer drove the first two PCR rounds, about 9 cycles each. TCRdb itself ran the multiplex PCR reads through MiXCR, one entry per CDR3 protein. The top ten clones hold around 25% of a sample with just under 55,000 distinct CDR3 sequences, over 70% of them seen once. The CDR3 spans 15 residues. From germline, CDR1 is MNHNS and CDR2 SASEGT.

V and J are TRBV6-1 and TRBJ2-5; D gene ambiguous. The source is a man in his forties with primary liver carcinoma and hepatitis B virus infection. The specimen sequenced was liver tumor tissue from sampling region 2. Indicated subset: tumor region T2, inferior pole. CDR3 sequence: CIGTIGRVNQETQYF. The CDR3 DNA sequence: TGTATCGGCACTATAGGACGGGTTAACCAAGAGACCCAGTACTTC.